Listed below are T cell receptor beta chains from one sample, sequenced in a study of post-analysis software for immune sequencing data. MiXCR, run by TCRdb on the PCR reads, gives a single entry per CDR3 protein. In the table there are approximately 350,000 distinct CDR3 sequences, roughly 30% of which are singletons. The specimen was blood. Receptors were obtained from a girl aged 5-17 years with multiple sclerosis. Each CDR3 is given with its conserved first and last residue. The D gene is left open where the match is weak. Size values are once, few and many counts, or a class for expanded clones, and some rows have none.

.,few,TRBV7-4,TRBJ2-1,TGTGCCAGCCCCCAGCAGTTCTTC,CASPQQFF
.,.,TRBV12-3/TRBV12-4,TRBJ2-5,TGTGCCAGCAGTTTAAGCACGACTTACCAAGAGACCCAGTACTTC,CASSLSTTYQETQYF
TRBD1,.,TRBV7-4,TRBJ2-4,TGTGCCAGCAGCTACCCGGGGACAGTGGACAAAAACATTCAGTACTTC,CASSYPGTVDKNIQYF
.,few,TRBV7-9,TRBJ2-7,TGTGCCAGCAGCTTATGGACGGGACTGCCCTCCTACGAGCAGTACTTC,CASSLWTGLPSYEQYF
TRBD1,few,TRBV29-1,TRBJ1-2,TGCAGTGACAGGGTCAACTATGGCTACACCTTC,CSDRVNYGYTF
.,few,TRBV12-3/TRBV12-4,TRBJ1-1,TGTGCCAGCAGTTTACAGGGTGGGGCCACTGAAGCTTTCTTT,CASSLQGGATEAFF
TRBD1,once,TRBV9,TRBJ2-5,TGTGCCCGCAGCACGGGACAGGGACAGACCCAGTACTTC,CARSTGQGQTQYF
TRBD1,once,TRBV4-1,TRBJ2-1,TGCGCCAGCAGCCAAGACGGCAGGGGGTACTTGAATGAGCAGTTCTTC,CASSQDGRGYLNEQFF
TRBD1,.,TRBV28,TRBJ1-2,TGTGCCAGCACCTTAGTTTCCGGGACAGGGCGTTATGGCTACACCTTC,CASTLVSGTGRYGYTF
.,.,TRBV4-3,TRBJ1-1,TGCGCCAGCAGCCAAGATTGGGCAGGGATGAACACTGAAGCTTTCTTT,CASSQDWAGMNTEAFF
.,.,TRBV2,TRBJ2-5,TGTGCCAGCAGTGCGGCCAGGGGACTTCGAGAGACCCAGTACTTC,CASSAARGLRETQYF
.,few,TRBV12-3/TRBV12-4,TRBJ1-2,TGTGCCAGCAGTTGGACACATTACTATGGCTACACCTTC,CASSWTHYYGYTF
.,few,TRBV28,TRBJ1-2,TGTGCCAGCAGTCCTTCGATTTTTGGCTACACCTTC,CASSPSIFGYTF